Listed below are T cell receptor beta chains from one sample, sequenced in a study of shared clonotypes between healthy human individuals. The method was immunoSEQ multiplex PCR; TCRdb's version includes in-frame clones alone and lacks a portion of them. Of about 560,000 clones in the sample, around 80% were seen once. The specimen was PBMCs. The source is a woman aged 35 to 49 in good health. Some clones in this sample may be carry-over from other donors' samples. The CDR3 runs from the conserved cysteine through the conserved F or W. Fields, in order: clone size, D gene, J gene, V gene, CDR3 protein, CDR3 DNA. A D gene is named only where the DNA matches it firmly. Size is stated for part of the rows, as once, few or many counts, or as a class when the clone is expanded.

- - TRBJ1-2 TRBV30 CAWSVGGSHYGYTF TGTGCCTGGAGTGTCGGTGGAAGTCACTATGGCTACACCTTC
once TRBD2 TRBJ2-2 TRBV18 CASSPRLAGPTNTGELFF TGTGCCAGCTCACCACGACTAGCGGGGCCTACGAACACCGGGGAGCTGTTTTTT
once TRBD1 TRBJ1-5 TRBV5-1 CASSLQGASNQPQHF TGCGCCAGCAGCCTACAGGGGGCGAGCAATCAGCCCCAGCATTTT
- - TRBJ2-2 TRBV7-9 CASSLALAGITGELFF TGTGCCAGCAGCTTAGCGCTGGCGGGAATCACCGGGGAGCTGTTTTTT
- TRBD1 TRBJ2-7 TRBV30 CALGQGRGEQYF TGTGCCCTGGGACAGGGGAGGGGCGAGCAGTACTTC
once - TRBJ2-3 TRBV4-1 CASSQEWGTQYF TGCGCCAGCAGCCAAGAATGGGGTACGCAGTATTTT
- TRBD2 TRBJ2-1 TRBV9 CASSVGAGGGESEQFF TGTGCCAGCAGCGTAGGTGCGGGAGGCGGAGAGAGTGAGCAGTTCTTC
- TRBD2 TRBJ2-7 TRBV5-1 CASSLVPSGTTYEQYF TGCGCCAGCAGCTTGGTTCCTAGCGGGACAACCTACGAGCAGTACTTC
- - TRBJ1-3 TRBV6-1 CASSESQAADTIYF TGTGCCAGCAGTGAATCGCAGGCCGCGGACACCATATATTTT
once - TRBJ1-1 TRBV6-6 CASSYGPGAEAFF TGTGCCAGCAGTTACGGCCCGGGCGCTGAAGCTTTCTTT
- TRBD1 TRBJ2-2 TRBV11-2 CASRSVGQGATGELFF TGTGCCAGCAGAAGCGTCGGACAGGGGGCCACCGGGGAGCTGTTTTTT
few - TRBJ1-1 TRBV19 CASSPNGAFEAFF TGTGCCAGTAGTCCTAACGGGGCTTTTGAAGCTTTCTTT
- - TRBJ2-7 TRBV28 CASSSRGSPPYEQYF TGTGCCAGCAGTTCCAGGGGTTCGCCGCCCTACGAGCAGTACTTC
once - TRBJ2-2 TRBV7-8 CASSFDSNTGELFF TGTGCCAGCAGCTTCGACAGTAACACCGGGGAGCTGTTTTTT